A single sample gave rise to the 18 T cell receptor beta chains below, sequenced in a study of T cell responses to AZD1222 COVID-19 vaccine. The protocol was immunoSEQ multiplex PCR, while the TCRdb copy is restricted to in-frame clones and leaves out a portion. The data hold about 160,000 clones, with 80% to 95% observed a single time. The input for sequencing was peripheral blood, taken 28 days after the second AZD1222 dose. The receptors were gathered from an adult who received the AZD1222 COVID-19 vaccine.

This clone has only one observation. The genes are TRBV6-5 and TRBJ1-1; 10 nucleotides line up with TRBD1. This CDR3 spans 12 amino acids. V lost 6 bases, J lost 8 bases, and 3 bases stayed unmatched. CDR1 and CDR2 from the germline V gene are MNHEY and SVGAGI. CDR3 region: CASSPTGGEAFF. The CDR3 DNA sequence: TGTGCCAGCAGCCCGACAGGGGGCGAAGCTTTCTTT.

The J gene is TRBJ2-3, the V gene TRBV11-2; D remains unclear. The CDR3 runs 13 residues. Germline assignment: CDR1 SGHAT and CDR2 FQNNGV. V lost 4 bases to trimming and J lost 2 bases, with 7 bases between them. The CDR3 DNA reads TGTGCCAGCAGCTCTCACCTCACAGATACGCAGTATTTT. Its protein is CASSSHLTDTQYF.

The rearrangement joins TRBV5-4 to TRBJ2-7; the match to TRBD1 covers 9 bases. The germline V gene has CDR1 SGHNT and CDR2 YYREEE (reference sequence). The CDR3 sequence is 15 residues long. Trimming removed 10 bases from V and 1 base from J; junction bases left unmatched: 12. CDR3 amino acids: CASKVGQGGSYEQYF. The CDR3 nucleotides are TGTGCCTCTAAGGTGGGACAGGGAGGTTCCTACGAGCAGTACTTC.

The J gene is TRBJ2-7, the V gene TRBV9, with D unresolved. Trimming took 0 bases from V and 0 from J, leaving 10 bases between them. Looked up from germline, CDR1 is SGDLS and CDR2 is YYNGEE. This CDR3 has 15 residues. The CDR3 is CASSVAWQSSYEQYF. The CDR3 coding sequence is TGTGCCAGCAGCGTAGCATGGCAGAGCTCCTACGAGCAGTACTTC.

This sequence joins TRBV14 and TRBJ1-1; TRBD1 matches at 10 bases. This CDR3 comprises 14 residues. Per germline, CDR1 SGHDN and CDR2 FVKESK. V shed 6 bases and J 6 bases; nucleotides not matched to a gene: 7. CDR3 amino acids: CASSRDRGLPEAFF. The CDR3, as DNA: TGTGCCAGCAGTCGGGACAGGGGATTGCCTGAAGCTTTCTTT.

This chain uses TRBV11-2 with TRBJ2-7, with 7 bases fitting TRBD1. Germline CDR1 is SGHAT and CDR2 is FQNNGV. The CDR3 is 14 residues long. Trimming cost V 3 bases and J 3 bases; bases outside gene matches: 5. In nucleotides, the CDR3 is TGTGCCAGCAGCTTGGGGGACAGTTACTACGAGCAGTACTTC. The encoded protein is CASSLGDSYYEQYF. Full variable domain (missing parts from reference TRBV11-2 and TRBJ2-7): EAGVAQSPRYKIIEKRQSVAFWCNPISGHATLYWYQQILGQGPKLLIQFQNNGVVDDSQLPKDRFSAERLKGVDSTLKIQPAKLEDSAVYLCASSLGDSYYEQYFGPGTRLTVT.

The chain uses TRBV19 and TRBJ2-7; D may correspond to TRBD1 or TRBD2 (5 bases each). The V end lost 4 bases, the J end lost 0 bases, and 16 bases lay between the germline ends. The CDR3 covers 16 residues. Germline V gene sequence: CDR1 LNHDA, CDR2 SQIVND (reference sequence). The CDR3: CASSTQGTSSSYEQYF. The CDR3 nucleotides are TGTGCCAGTAGTACCCAAGGGACCTCGAGCTCCTACGAGCAGTACTTC.

This rearrangement joins TRBV29-1 to TRBJ1-2; D possibly corresponds to TRBD1 (5 bases). Germline values: CDR1 SQVTM, CDR2 ANQGSEA. The V gene lost 7 bases and the J gene lost 1 base, with 10 bases spanning the gap. This CDR3 region has 12 residues. The CDR3 DNA follows: TGCAGCGCGGGACCGATTAACTATGGCTACACCTTC. It translates to CSAGPINYGYTF.

This chain uses TRBV3-1 (or the pseudogene TRBV3-2) with TRBJ1-4; D may be TRBD1 (6 bases). Trimming removed 2 bases from V and 3 bases from J, with 13 bases in between. CDR1 is LGHDT and CDR2 is YNNKEL in the germline V gene (reference sequence). CDR3 length: 16 amino acids. DNA of the CDR3: TGTGCCAGCAGCCAATCAACAGGGAGGCCTAATGAAAAACTGTTTTTT. This encodes CASSQSTGRPNEKLFF.

The genes are TRBV5-1 and TRBJ2-7; D unclear. Per the germline V gene, CDR1 is SGHRS and CDR2 is YFSETQ. CDR3 length: 14 amino acids. Between the trimmed V and J ends, which lost 0 bases and 9 bases, there was a span of 16 bases. The CDR3 sequence is CASSLEIPRNGQYF. The CDR3 bases are TGCGCCAGCAGCTTGGAAATCCCCAGGAACGGGCAGTACTTC. The full variable domain, in which reference TRBV5-1 and TRBJ2-7 provide the parts outside the CDR3, is KAGVTQTPRYLIKTRGQQVTLSCSPISGHRSVSWYQQTPGQGLQFLFEYFSETQRNKGNFPGRFSGRQFSNSRSEMNVSTLELGDSALYLCASSLEIPRNGQYFGPGTRLTVT.

The CDR3 reads CASSLTRAQPQHF. The CDR3 bases are TGTGCCAGCAGTTTAACTCGGGCTCAGCCCCAGCATTTT. V is TRBV12-3 or TRBV12-4 and J is TRBJ1-5; no definite D call. Trimming stripped 2 bases from V and 6 bases from J, with 8 bases between. CDR3 length equals 13 residues.

The chain joins TRBV29-1 to TRBJ1-3; perhaps TRBD1 as D (6 bases). The CDR3 runs to 12 residues. V lost 4 bases, J lost 8 bases, and 12 bases lay in between. Per germline, CDR1 SQVTM and CDR2 ANQGSEA. CDR3 sequence reads: CSVVLAGDTIYF. The CDR3 nucleotides are TGCAGCGTTGTGCTGGCAGGGGACACCATATATTTT. Filled out from reference TRBV29-1 and TRBJ1-3, the complete variable domain reads SAVISQKPSRDICQRGTSLTIQCQVDSQVTMMFWYRQQPGQSLTLIATANQGSEATYESGFVIDKFPISRPNLTFSTLTVSNMSPEDSSIYLCSVVLAGDTIYFGEGSWLTVV.

This rearrangement joins TRBV7-6 to TRBJ1-6, with TRBD1 matching 8 bases. Germline CDR1 and CDR2: SGHVS and FNYEAQ. J gave up 10 bases and V 3 bases, and 8 bases lay outside the gene matches. This CDR3 contains 15 residues. CDR3 sequence: CASSLSGQGVSPLHF. DNA for the CDR3: TGTGCCAGCAGCTTGTCTGGACAGGGAGTATCACCCCTCCACTTT.

The chain employs TRBV6-5 and TRBJ2-1; 10 nucleotides match TRBD2. Germline CDR1 MNHEY, CDR2 SVGAGI. The CDR3 is 14 amino acids. The junction had 10 bases not matched to a gene; V was cut back by 8 bases and J by 9 bases. The CDR3 nucleotides are TGTGCCAGCGAACTAGCGGGGAGGGGAAGTGAGCAGTTCTTC. It is translated as CASELAGRGSEQFF.

The gene calls are TRBV20-1 and TRBJ2-3; 12 bases map to TRBD2. The CDR3 is 19 amino acids. The germline V gene has CDR1 DFQATT and CDR2 SNEGSKA (reference sequence). The V and J ends lost 3 bases and 2 bases, in that order; junction bases with no gene match: 15. The CDR3 spells CSASLPGQGLAGITDTQYF. The CDR3 DNA sequence: TGCAGTGCTAGTCTCCCGGGACAGGGACTAGCGGGTATCACAGATACGCAGTATTTT.

V is TRBV3-1 (or the pseudogene TRBV3-2) and J is TRBJ2-6, with 7 bases matching TRBD2. The V and J ends lost 4 bases and 1 base, in that order; junction bases with no gene match: 4. This CDR3 has 16 amino acids. Germline V CDR1 and CDR2: LGHDT, YNNKEL (reference sequence). CDR3 DNA: TGTGCCAGCAGCCTAGCGGGTGATTCTGGGGCCAACGTCCTGACTTTC. Translation gives CASSLAGDSGANVLTF.

This chain uses TRBV6-5 with TRBJ1-1; 7 positions match TRBD1. The CDR3 totals 12 residues. Germline CDR1 is MNHEY and CDR2 is SVGAGI. Unmatched junction bases numbered 6, after V lost 4 bases and J lost 10 bases. CDR3 DNA sequence: TGTGCCAGCAGTTGGTCAGGGGGGGGAGCTTTCTTT. It is translated as CASSWSGGGAFF.

V usage is TRBV7-2 and J usage is TRBJ2-3, with no clear D. V dropped 2 bases and J dropped 2 bases, with 11 bases sitting between them. This CDR3 spans 15 amino acids. Germline V CDR1 and CDR2: SGHTA, FQGNSA. The CDR3: CASSLFPATTDTQYF. The CDR3 nucleotides are TGTGCCAGCAGCTTATTCCCTGCTACCACAGATACGCAGTATTTT.